These 28 T cell receptor beta chains were sequenced from one sample in a study of T cell changes during pregnancy in multiple sclerosis. Only in-frame clones appear in the TCRdb table, and some are missing; sequencing was by immunoSEQ multiplex PCR. Among more than 15,000 clones listed, around 83% were seen once. Sequencing used CD8+ T cells from peripheral blood mononuclear cells, obtained after pregnancy. The receptors were sampled from a female donor in good health, enrolled as a control in a pregnancy study.

The V and J genes are TRBV15 and TRBJ1-1, with 10 nucleotides matching TRBD1. This CDR3 has 12 residues. V dropped 5 bases and J dropped 11; count of bases not matched to a gene: 5. The germline CDR1 and CDR2 sequences are LNHNV and YYDKDF (reference sequence). CDR3 sequence: CATSGRTGGAFF. The CDR3 nucleotides read TGTGCCACCAGCGGAAGGACAGGGGGGGCTTTCTTT. The whole variable domain, filled in from reference TRBV15 and TRBJ1-1, reads DAMVIQNPRYQVTQFGKPVTLSCSQTLNHNVMYWYQQKSSQAPKLLFHYYDKDFNNEADTPDNFQSRRPNTSFCFLDIRSPGLGDTAMYLCATSGRTGGAFFGQGTRLTVV.

This chain joins TRBV9 and TRBJ1-1; D unclear. CDR3 length: 14 amino acids. Germline-derived CDR1 and CDR2 are SGDLS and YYNGEE. Trimming pared 3 bases from V and 1 base from J, leaving 10 bases between. The CDR3, as DNA: TGTGCCAGCAGCGCTAAGGAGGGGAACACTGAAGCTTTCTTT. Its protein is CASSAKEGNTEAFF.

This clone was recorded only once. This sequence joins TRBV5-6 and TRBJ2-7; 9 bases agree with TRBD2. Losses at the gene ends were 1 base for V and 0 bases for J; bases not matched to a gene: 5. CDR1 is SGHDT, CDR2 YYEEEE, per germline. This CDR3 has 16 amino acids. The CDR3 region has the DNA TGTGCCAGCAGCTTGCGGCTAGCGGGGCCCTCCTACGAGCAGTACTTC. It specifies CASSLRLAGPSYEQYF.

This clone was counted between two and nine times. Written as DNA, the CDR3 is TGTGCCAGCAGCCCCAGGCTGAACACTGAAGCTTTCTTT. This codes for CASSPRLNTEAFF. The V gene is TRBV11-1, the J gene TRBJ1-1; D gene unclear. CDR3 length equals 13 residues. The germline gives CDR1 SGHAT, CDR2 FQDESV (reference sequence). Trimming shortened V by 5 bases and J by 0 bases, and 7 bases separated the two germline ends.

The chain has TRBV9 and TRBJ2-2; D is possibly TRBD2 (6 bases). This CDR3 comprises 15 residues. V dropped 0 bases and J dropped 6 bases, with 12 bases sitting between them. Germline CDR1 SGDLS, CDR2 YYNGEE. The CDR3 coding sequence is TGTGCCAGCAGCGTAGACACTAGCCGGTCCGGGGAGCTGTTTTTT. Translated, it gives CASSVDTSRSGELFF.

The gene calls are TRBV10-3 and TRBJ2-7; 7 nucleotides match TRBD1. V lost 6 bases and J lost 1; bases outside the gene matches: 6. The CDR3 runs 14 residues. CDR1 and CDR2 (germline): ENHRY, SYGVKD. In DNA, the CDR3 is TGTGCCATCAGGGGGACAGAAGGGTCCTACGAGCAGTACTTC. It yields the protein CAIRGTEGSYEQYF.

V usage is TRBV4-3 and J usage is TRBJ1-3; D is undetermined. The length of the CDR3 is 15 residues. CDR1 LGHNA and CDR2 YSLEER come from the germline V gene. V dropped 4 bases and J dropped 0 bases, with 10 bases sitting between them. CDR3 in amino acids: CASSPTDDSGNTIYF. The DNA for the CDR3 is TGCGCCAGCAGCCCGACTGATGACTCTGGAAACACCATATATTTT.

The rearrangement uses TRBV21-1 and TRBJ2-7; the DNA was not used to check the table's D call, TRBD1. TRBV21-1 is recorded as a pseudogene. CDR3 size: 16 residues. The CDR3: CASSRFRDTQDYEQYF. The CDR3 bases are TGTGCCAGCAGCAGGTTCCGGGACACGCAGGACTACGAGCAGTACTTC.

The V gene is TRBV7-2, the J gene TRBJ2-3; 10 bases line up with TRBD2. The germline CDR1 and CDR2 sequences are SGHTA and FQGNSA. V was pared by 5 bases and J by 2 bases, with 13 bases of the junction left unmatched. The CDR3 runs to 18 residues. The chain's CDR3 is CASSPNPPGLAITDTQYF. In DNA form, the CDR3 reads TGTGCCAGCAGCCCGAACCCCCCGGGACTAGCGATCACAGATACGCAGTATTTT. The whole variable domain, remainder taken from reference TRBV7-2 and TRBJ2-3, is GAGVSQSPSNKVTEKGKDVELRCDPISGHTALYWYRQSLGQGLEFLIYFQGNSAPDKSGLPSDRFSAERTGGSVSTLTIQRTQQEDSAVYLCASSPNPPGLAITDTQYFGPGTRLTVL.

The chain couples TRBV19 to TRBJ1-1; 9 bases map to TRBD1. The CDR3 is 18 residues long. V lost 4 bases, J lost 1 base, and 13 bases stayed unmatched. Germline V lookup: CDR1 LNHDA, CDR2 SQIVND (reference sequence). CDR3 nucleotide sequence: TGTGCCAGTAGTACCCCCACCCGGGACAGGGTAAGGAACACTGAAGCTTTCTTT. Its protein product is CASSTPTRDRVRNTEAFF.

This clone appeared many times. The chain uses TRBV4-1 and TRBJ2-7, with D maybe TRBD1 (6 bases). CDR1 is MGHRA and CDR2 is YSYEKL in the germline V gene. This CDR3 contains 15 residues. The germline V and J ends were trimmed by 1 base and 2 bases, with 12 bases remaining between them. The chain's CDR3 is CASSQVAGAPYEQYF. The CDR3 bases are TGCGCCAGCAGCCAAGTCGCAGGGGCCCCCTACGAGCAGTACTTC.

The V and J genes are TRBV7-9 and TRBJ1-2; no firm D call. The germline V gene has CDR1 SEHNR and CDR2 FQNEAQ (reference sequence). The CDR3 contains 14 residues. Trimming stripped 5 bases from V and 8 bases from J, with 18 bases between. CDR3 sequence (DNA): TGTGCCAGCAGCCAATTACCTATGCAAAGCGGCTACACCTTC. It specifies CASSQLPMQSGYTF. The full variable domain, completed using reference TRBV7-9 and TRBJ1-2, is DTGVSQNPRHKITKRGQNVTFRCDPISEHNRLYWYRQTLGQGPEFLTYFQNEAQLEKSRLLSDRFSAERPKGSFSTLEIQRTEQGDSAMYLCASSQLPMQSGYTFGSGTRLTVV.

The chain has TRBV19 and TRBJ2-7, with D possibly matching TRBD2 (6 bases). The CDR3 is made up of 14 amino acids. Germline V lookup: CDR1 LNHDA, CDR2 SQIVND (reference sequence). The ends were cut back, 7 bases at V and 4 bases at J, with 17 bases in the middle. CDR3 nucleotide sequence: TGTGCCAGTAAGCCTGGGCGGGGAACTTACGAGCAGTACTTC. Residues: CASKPGRGTYEQYF. The entire variable domain, with the rest obtained from reference TRBV19 and TRBJ2-7, is as follows: DGGITQSPKYLFRKEGQNVTLSCEQNLNHDAMYWYRQDPGQGLRLIYYSQIVNDFQKGDIAEGYSVSREKKESFPLTVTSAQKNPTAFYLCASKPGRGTYEQYFGPGTRLTVT.

V usage is TRBV7-7 and J usage is TRBJ2-3, with D possibly matching TRBD2 (6 bases). Germline values: CDR1 SSHAT, CDR2 FNYEAQ (reference sequence). The CDR3 has 13 amino acids. V was trimmed by 3 bases and J by 7 bases, leaving 11 bases between them. In DNA form, the CDR3 reads TGTGCCAGCAGCTTCGGTGGGGGGAATACGCAGTATTTT. Translated: CASSFGGGNTQYF.

The chain is built from TRBV5-1 and TRBJ1-5, with D perhaps TRBD1 (6 bases). Germline V CDR1 and CDR2: SGHRS, YFSETQ. The CDR3 totals 13 residues. The ends were cut back, 2 bases at V and 5 bases at J, with 8 bases in the middle. This CDR3 is CASSFEGDQPQHF. DNA for the CDR3: TGCGCCAGCAGCTTTGAGGGGGATCAGCCCCAGCATTTT.

The J gene is TRBJ2-7, the V gene TRBV5-1, with a possible D match to TRBD1 (6 bases). V was pared by 5 bases and J by 0 bases, with 21 bases between. The CDR3 loop spans 17 amino acids. In germline, CDR1 is SGHRS, CDR2 YFSETQ. CDR3 DNA sequence: TGCGCCAGCAGGGCCGGGACACCGACCAGTAGCTCCTACGAGCAGTACTTC. This encodes CASRAGTPTSSSYEQYF.

The chain employs TRBV2 and TRBJ2-1; 8 nucleotides line up with TRBD2. V was pared by 3 bases and J by 0 bases, with 4 bases of the junction left unmatched. CDR3 length equals 16 residues. Germline V gene lookup returns CDR1 SNHLY and CDR2 FYNNEI. As DNA, the CDR3 is TGTGCCAGCAGTGATAGCCTAGCGGGCTCCTACAATGAGCAGTTCTTC. Amino acid sequence: CASSDSLAGSYNEQFF.

This rearrangement joins TRBV9 to TRBJ2-1; D not certain. Between the trimmed V and J ends, which lost 0 bases and 5 bases, there was a span of 18 bases. In germline, CDR1 is SGDLS, CDR2 YYNGEE. The CDR3 covers 17 residues. The CDR3: CASSVAGSPGPHNEQFF. CDR3 coding DNA: TGTGCCAGCAGCGTAGCTGGATCCCCAGGCCCCCACAATGAGCAGTTCTTC.

The chain combines TRBV29-1 with TRBJ2-1; D remains ambiguous. V lost 4 bases and J 2 bases, leaving 3 bases between the germline ends. Germline CDR1 SQVTM, CDR2 ANQGSEA. The length of the CDR3 is 11 residues. The CDR3 sequence is CSVGTYNEQFF. DNA for the CDR3: TGCAGCGTTGGTACCTACAATGAGCAGTTCTTC.

The J gene is TRBJ2-1, the V gene TRBV7-2, with 8 bases fitting TRBD2. Looked up from germline, CDR1 is SGHTA and CDR2 is FQGNSA. J lost 8 bases, V lost 5 bases, and 11 bases had no gene match. The CDR3 length is 15 residues. The CDR3 protein is CASSLNGGGLYEQFF. The CDR3 nucleotides are TGTGCCAGCAGCCTTAACGGGGGGGGCCTCTATGAGCAGTTCTTC.

The V call is TRBV25-1, the J call TRBJ1-3, with D perhaps TRBD1 (6 bases). Trimming left V 6 bases short and J 4 bases short, with 22 bases between. Germline assignment: CDR1 MGHDK and CDR2 SYGVNS. This CDR3 is 17 amino acids long. The chain's CDR3 is CASRITGTLSGGNTIYF. DNA of the CDR3: TGTGCCAGCAGGATTACAGGGACGCTCTCGGGGGGAAACACCATATATTTT.

The V call is TRBV6-4, the J call TRBJ2-1; 12 bases are a match to TRBD2. Germline trimming cut 2 bases from V and 9 bases from J; bases unmatched to any gene: 5. The CDR3 covers 15 residues. In germline, CDR1 is MRHNA, CDR2 SNTAGT. The CDR3 loop is CASSDETSGSGEQFF. DNA for the CDR3: TGTGCCAGCAGTGACGAGACTAGCGGGAGTGGTGAGCAGTTCTTC.

V is TRBV28 and J is TRBJ2-5; 14 bases align to TRBD2. The V gene end was trimmed by 3 bases and the J gene end by 5 bases; junction bases not matched to a gene: 8. CDR1 is MDHEN, CDR2 SYDVKM, per germline. The length of the CDR3 is 17 residues. The CDR3 protein is CASSFPRLAGGPETQYF. Here the CDR3 DNA reads TGTGCCAGCAGTTTCCCACGACTAGCGGGAGGGCCTGAGACCCAGTACTTC.

V usage is TRBV6-4 and J usage is TRBJ2-3; TRBD2 matches at 9 bases. This CDR3 spans 15 amino acids. Germline CDR1 and CDR2: MRHNA and SNTAGT. V lost 3 bases to trimming and J lost 2 bases; unmatched junction nucleotides: 3. CDR3 amino acids: CASSELAGLTDTQYF. The CDR3 bases are TGTGCCAGCAGTGAACTAGCGGGTCTCACAGATACGCAGTATTTT.

The rearrangement uses TRBV6-4 and TRBJ2-3; 11 bases are a match to TRBD2. With V trimmed by 5 bases and J by 3 bases, 7 bases remained unmatched. Germline CDR1 MRHNA, CDR2 SNTAGT. The CDR3 length is 16 residues. The CDR3 is CASSPSGTSGTDTQYF. In nucleotides, the CDR3 is TGTGCCAGCAGTCCCTCCGGGACTAGCGGAACAGATACGCAGTATTTT.

This clone qualifies as medium-sized. This CDR3 reads CASSRDRPPSGNTIYF. Written as DNA, the CDR3 is TGTGCCAGCTCACGGGACAGGCCGCCCTCTGGAAACACCATATATTTT. V usage is TRBV18 and J usage is TRBJ1-3; TRBD1 agrees at 8 bases. V shed 4 bases, J shed 0 bases, and the junction held 5 bases outside the gene matches. Germline V lookup: CDR1 KGHSH, CDR2 LQKENI. The CDR3 runs 16 residues.

J is TRBJ2-7 and V is TRBV5-1; D is possibly TRBD2 (5 bases). This CDR3 has 14 residues. CDR1 and CDR2 (germline): SGHRS, YFSETQ. V was trimmed by 0 bases and J by 5 bases, leaving 12 bases between them. The CDR3 coding sequence is TGCGCCAGCAGCTTGGGGCTAGCCTACCACGAGCAGTACTTC. As protein: CASSLGLAYHEQYF. The entire variable domain, with the rest obtained from reference TRBV5-1 and TRBJ2-7, is as follows: KAGVTQTPRYLIKTRGQQVTLSCSPISGHRSVSWYQQTPGQGLQFLFEYFSETQRNKGNFPGRFSGRQFSNSRSEMNVSTLELGDSALYLCASSLGLAYHEQYFGPGTRLTVT.

V is TRBV9 and J is TRBJ2-1; 11 nucleotides match TRBD2. The CDR3 totals 15 residues. V was pared by 2 bases and J by 6 bases, with 4 bases of the junction left unmatched. Germline V gives CDR1 SGDLS, CDR2 YYNGEE. CDR3 DNA sequence: TGTGCCAGCAGCGTTGATAGCGGGGGGGGCAATGAGCAGTTCTTC. This translates into CASSVDSGGGNEQFF.